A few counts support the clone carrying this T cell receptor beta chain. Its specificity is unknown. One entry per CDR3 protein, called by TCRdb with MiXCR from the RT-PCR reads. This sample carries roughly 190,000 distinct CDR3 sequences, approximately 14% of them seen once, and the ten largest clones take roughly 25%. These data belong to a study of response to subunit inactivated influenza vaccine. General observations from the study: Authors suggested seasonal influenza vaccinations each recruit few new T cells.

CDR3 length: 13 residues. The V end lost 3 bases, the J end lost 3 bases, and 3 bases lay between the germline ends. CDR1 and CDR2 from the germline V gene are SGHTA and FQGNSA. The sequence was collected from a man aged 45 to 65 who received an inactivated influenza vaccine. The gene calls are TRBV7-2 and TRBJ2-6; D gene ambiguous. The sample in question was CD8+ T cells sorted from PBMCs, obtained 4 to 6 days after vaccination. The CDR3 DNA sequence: TGTGCCAGCAGCTTGTATGGGGCCAACGTCCTGACTTTC. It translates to CASSLYGANVLTF.